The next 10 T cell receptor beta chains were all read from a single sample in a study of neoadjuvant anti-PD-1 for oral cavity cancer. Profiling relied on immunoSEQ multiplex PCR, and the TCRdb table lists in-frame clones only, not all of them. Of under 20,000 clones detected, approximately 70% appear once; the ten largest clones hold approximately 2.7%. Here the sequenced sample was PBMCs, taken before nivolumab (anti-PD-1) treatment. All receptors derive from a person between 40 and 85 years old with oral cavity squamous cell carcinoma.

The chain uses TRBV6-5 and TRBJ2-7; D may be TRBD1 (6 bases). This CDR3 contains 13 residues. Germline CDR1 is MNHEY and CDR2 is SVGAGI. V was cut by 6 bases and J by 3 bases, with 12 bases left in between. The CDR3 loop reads CASRLGQLYEQYF. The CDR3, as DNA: TGTGCCAGCAGACTCGGACAGCTCTACGAGCAGTACTTC.

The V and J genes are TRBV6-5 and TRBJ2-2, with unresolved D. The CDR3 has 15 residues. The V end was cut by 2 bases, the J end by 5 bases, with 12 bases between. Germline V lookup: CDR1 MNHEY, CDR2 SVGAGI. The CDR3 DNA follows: TGTGCCAGCAGTTACCAGTCCTCCTGGACCGGGGAGCTGTTTTTT. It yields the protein CASSYQSSWTGELFF.

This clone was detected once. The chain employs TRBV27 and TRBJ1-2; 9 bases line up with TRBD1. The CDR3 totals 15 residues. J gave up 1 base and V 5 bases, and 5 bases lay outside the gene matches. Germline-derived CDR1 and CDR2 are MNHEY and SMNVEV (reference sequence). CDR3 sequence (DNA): TGTGCCAGCAGTGGGACAGGGAATTTTAACTATGGCTACACCTTC. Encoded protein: CASSGTGNFNYGYTF.

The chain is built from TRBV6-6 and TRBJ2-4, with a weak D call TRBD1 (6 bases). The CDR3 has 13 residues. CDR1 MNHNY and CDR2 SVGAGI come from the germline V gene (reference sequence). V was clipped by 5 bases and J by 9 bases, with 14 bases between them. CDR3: CASSLSQGGIQYF. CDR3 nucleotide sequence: TGTGCCAGCAGTCTCTCACAGGGCGGCATTCAGTACTTC.

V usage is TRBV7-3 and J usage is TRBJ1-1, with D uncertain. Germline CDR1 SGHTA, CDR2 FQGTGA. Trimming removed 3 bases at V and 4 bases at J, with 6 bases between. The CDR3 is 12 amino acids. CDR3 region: CASSFGITEAFF. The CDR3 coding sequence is TGTGCCAGCAGCTTTGGGATCACTGAAGCTTTCTTT.

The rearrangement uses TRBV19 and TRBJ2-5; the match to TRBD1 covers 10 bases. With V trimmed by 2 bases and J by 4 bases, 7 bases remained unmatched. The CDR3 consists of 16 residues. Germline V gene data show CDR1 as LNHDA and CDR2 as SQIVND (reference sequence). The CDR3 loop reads CASSIPNRDRGETQYF. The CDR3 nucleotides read TGTGCCAGTAGTATACCCAACCGGGACAGGGGAGAGACCCAGTACTTC.

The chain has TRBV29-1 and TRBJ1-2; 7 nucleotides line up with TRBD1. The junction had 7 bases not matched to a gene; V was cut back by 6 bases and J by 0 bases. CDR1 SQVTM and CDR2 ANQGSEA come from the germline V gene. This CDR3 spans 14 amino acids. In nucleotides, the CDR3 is TGCAGCGTCCCGACAGGGTCAGCTAACTATGGCTACACCTTC. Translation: CSVPTGSANYGYTF.

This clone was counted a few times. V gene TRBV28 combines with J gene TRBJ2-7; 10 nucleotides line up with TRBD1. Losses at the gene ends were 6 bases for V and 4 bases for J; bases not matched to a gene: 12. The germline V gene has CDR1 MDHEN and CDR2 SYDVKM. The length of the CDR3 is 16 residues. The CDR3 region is CASSYPFGTGEYEQYF. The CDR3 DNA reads TGTGCCAGCAGCTACCCGTTTGGGACAGGGGAATACGAGCAGTACTTC. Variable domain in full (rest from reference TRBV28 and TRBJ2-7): DVKVTQSSRYLVKRTGEKVFLECVQDMDHENMFWYRQDPGLGLRLIYFSYDVKMKEKGDIPEGYSVSREKKERFSLILESASTNQTSMYLCASSYPFGTGEYEQYFGPGTRLTVT.

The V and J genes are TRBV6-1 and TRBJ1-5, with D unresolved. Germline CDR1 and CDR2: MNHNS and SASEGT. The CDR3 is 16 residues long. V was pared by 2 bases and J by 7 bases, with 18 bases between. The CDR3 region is CASSESSGNLGQPQHF. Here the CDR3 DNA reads TGTGCCAGCAGTGAATCTAGCGGGAATCTTGGGCAGCCCCAGCATTTT.

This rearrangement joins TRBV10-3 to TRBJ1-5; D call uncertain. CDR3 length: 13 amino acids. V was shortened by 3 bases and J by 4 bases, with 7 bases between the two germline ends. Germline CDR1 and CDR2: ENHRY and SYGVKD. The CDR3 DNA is TGTGCCATCAGTGATTCGGGGAATCAGCCCCAGCATTTT. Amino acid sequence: CAISDSGNQPQHF.